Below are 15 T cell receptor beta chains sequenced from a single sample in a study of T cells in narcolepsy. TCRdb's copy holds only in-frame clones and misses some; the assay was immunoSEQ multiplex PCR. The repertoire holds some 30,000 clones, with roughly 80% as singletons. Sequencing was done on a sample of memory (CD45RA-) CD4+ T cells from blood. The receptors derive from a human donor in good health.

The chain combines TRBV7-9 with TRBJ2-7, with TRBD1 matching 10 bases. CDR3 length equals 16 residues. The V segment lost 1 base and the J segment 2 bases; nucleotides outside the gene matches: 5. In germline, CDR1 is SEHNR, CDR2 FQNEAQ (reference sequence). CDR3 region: CASSLGTGGQTYEQYF. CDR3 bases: TGTGCCAGCAGCTTAGGGACAGGGGGACAGACCTACGAGCAGTACTTC.

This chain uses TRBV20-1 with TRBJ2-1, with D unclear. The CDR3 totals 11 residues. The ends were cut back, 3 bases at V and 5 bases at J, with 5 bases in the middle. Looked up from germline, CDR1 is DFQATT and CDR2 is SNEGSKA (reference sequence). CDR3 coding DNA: TGCAGTGCTAGCTACGACAATGAGCAGTTCTTC. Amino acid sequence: CSASYDNEQFF.

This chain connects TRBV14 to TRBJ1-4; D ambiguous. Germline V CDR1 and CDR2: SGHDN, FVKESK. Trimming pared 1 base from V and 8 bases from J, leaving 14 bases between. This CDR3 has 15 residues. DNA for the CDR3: TGTGCCAGCAGCCAAGTGGGCAGTAGGACCGAAAAACTGTTTTTT. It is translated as CASSQVGSRTEKLFF.

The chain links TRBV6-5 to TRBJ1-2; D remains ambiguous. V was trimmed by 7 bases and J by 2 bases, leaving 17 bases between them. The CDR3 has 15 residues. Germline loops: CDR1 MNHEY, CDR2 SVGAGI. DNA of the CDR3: TGTGCCAGCACCAAGGTCGGGTACGGCAACTATGGCTACACCTTC. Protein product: CASTKVGYGNYGYTF.

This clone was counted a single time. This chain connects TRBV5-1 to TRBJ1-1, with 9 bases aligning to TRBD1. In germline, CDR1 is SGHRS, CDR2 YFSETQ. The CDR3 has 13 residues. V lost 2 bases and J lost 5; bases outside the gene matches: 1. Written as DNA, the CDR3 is TGCGCCAGCAGCTTCGGACAGGGGACTGAAGCTTTCTTT. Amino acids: CASSFGQGTEAFF.

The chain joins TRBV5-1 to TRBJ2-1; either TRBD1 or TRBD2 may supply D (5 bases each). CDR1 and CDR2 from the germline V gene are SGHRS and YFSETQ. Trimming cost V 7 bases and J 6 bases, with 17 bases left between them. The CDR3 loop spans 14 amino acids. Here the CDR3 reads CASHLDRGVNEQFF. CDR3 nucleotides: TGCGCCAGCCACCTCGACAGAGGGGTCAATGAGCAGTTCTTC.

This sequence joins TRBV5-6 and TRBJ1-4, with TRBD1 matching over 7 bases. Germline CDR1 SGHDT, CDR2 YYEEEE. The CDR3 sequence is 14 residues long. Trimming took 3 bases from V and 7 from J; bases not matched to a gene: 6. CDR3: CASSSQGTSEKLFF. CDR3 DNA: TGTGCCAGCAGCTCACAGGGGACGAGTGAAAAACTGTTTTTT. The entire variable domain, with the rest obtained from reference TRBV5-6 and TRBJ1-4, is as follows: DAGVTQSPTHLIKTRGQQVTLRCSPKSGHDTVSWYQQALGQGPQFIFQYYEEEERQRGNFPDRFSGHQFPNYSSELNVNALLLGDSALYLCASSSQGTSEKLFFGSGTQLSVL.

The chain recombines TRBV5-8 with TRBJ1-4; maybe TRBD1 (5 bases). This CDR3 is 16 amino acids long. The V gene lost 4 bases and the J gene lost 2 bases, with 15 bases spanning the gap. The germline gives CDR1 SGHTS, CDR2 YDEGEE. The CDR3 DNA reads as TGTGCCAGCAGCCCTAGATGGGGGGATACTAATGAAAAACTGTTTTTT. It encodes CASSPRWGDTNEKLFF.

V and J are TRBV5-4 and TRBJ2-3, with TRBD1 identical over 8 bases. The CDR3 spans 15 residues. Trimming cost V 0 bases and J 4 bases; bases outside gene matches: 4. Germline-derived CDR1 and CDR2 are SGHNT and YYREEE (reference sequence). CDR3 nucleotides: TGTGCCAGCAGCTTGGTCGGGACAGGAGCAGATACGCAGTATTTT. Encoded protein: CASSLVGTGADTQYF.

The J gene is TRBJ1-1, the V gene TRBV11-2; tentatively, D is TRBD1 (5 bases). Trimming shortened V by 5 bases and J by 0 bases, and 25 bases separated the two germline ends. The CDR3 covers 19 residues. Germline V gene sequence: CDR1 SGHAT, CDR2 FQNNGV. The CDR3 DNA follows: TGTGCCAGCAGCACGACCGGGGGGGTCGGGTTTTTCATGAACACTGAAGCTTTCTTT. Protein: CASSTTGGVGFFMNTEAFF.

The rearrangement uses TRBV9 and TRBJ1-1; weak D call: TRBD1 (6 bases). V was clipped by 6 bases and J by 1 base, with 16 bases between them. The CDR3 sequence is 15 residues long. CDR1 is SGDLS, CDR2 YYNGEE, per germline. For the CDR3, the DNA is TGTGCCAGCACCAGAATCGGACAGCCGAACACTGAAGCTTTCTTT. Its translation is CASTRIGQPNTEAFF.

The CDR3 loop reads CASSSRRGLRNEQYF. CDR3 DNA: TGTGCCAGCAGCTCCCGGCGGGGGTTGAGGAACGAGCAGTACTTC. The rearrangement links TRBV13 to TRBJ2-7; the match to TRBD2 covers 7 bases. The V gene's germline CDR1 is PRHDT and CDR2 FYEKMQ (reference sequence). Trimming took 4 bases from V and 5 from J; bases not matched to a gene: 11. The CDR3 runs to 15 residues.

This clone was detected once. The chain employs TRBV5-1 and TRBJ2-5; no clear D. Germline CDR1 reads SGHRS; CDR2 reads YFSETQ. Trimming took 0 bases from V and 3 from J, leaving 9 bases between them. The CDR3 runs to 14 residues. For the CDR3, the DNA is TGCGCCAGCAGCTTGGGGGCAGCGAAAGAGACCCAGTACTTC. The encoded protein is CASSLGAAKETQYF.

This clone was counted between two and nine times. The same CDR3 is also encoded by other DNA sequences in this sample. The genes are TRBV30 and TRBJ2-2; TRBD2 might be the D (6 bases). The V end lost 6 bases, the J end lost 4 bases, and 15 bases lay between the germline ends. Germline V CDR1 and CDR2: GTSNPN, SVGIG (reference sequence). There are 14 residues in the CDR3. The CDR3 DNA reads TGTGCCTGTGGGGGGAGCCGGGGCACCGGGGAGCTGTTTTTT. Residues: CACGGSRGTGELFF.

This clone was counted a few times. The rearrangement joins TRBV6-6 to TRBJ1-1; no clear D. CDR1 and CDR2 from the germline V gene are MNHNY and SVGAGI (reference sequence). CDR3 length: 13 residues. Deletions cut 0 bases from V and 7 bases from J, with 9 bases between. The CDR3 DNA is TGTGCCAGCAGTTACTCGGCCGGTAATGAAGCTTTCTTT. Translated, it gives CASSYSAGNEAFF.